A selection of T cell receptor beta chains follows, all from one sample in a study of blood T cell repertoires in COVID-19. Only in-frame clones appear in the TCRdb table, and some are missing; sequencing was by immunoSEQ multiplex PCR. The sample consists of approximately 190,000 clones, around nine tenths of them appearing once. Sequencing was performed on peripheral blood. These TCRs come from a man aged 45-65 years with acute or convalescent COVID-19. Each CDR3 is given with its conserved first and last residue. The size field is filled for only some rows; it gives once, few, many or a size class.

clone_size j_call v_call cdr3_aa
. TRBJ1-2 TRBV27 CASSLSAGQNGYTF
once TRBJ2-1 TRBV4-3 CASRDSRFYNEQFF
. TRBJ2-2 TRBV19 CASSIGAGTGELFF
. TRBJ2-3 TRBV24-1 CATSDVRVAGYTDTQYF
. TRBJ2-1 TRBV7-9 CASRPPRGQSVYNEQFF
. TRBJ2-2 TRBV4-3 CASSQETEKENTGELFF
. TRBJ2-3 TRBV6-6 CASSRQATLPDTQYF
. TRBJ2-5 TRBV30 CAWTMQETQYF
. TRBJ1-1 TRBV6-6 CASIYRDGTEAFF
. TRBJ1-1 TRBV9 CASSLRDLNTEAFF
once TRBJ2-5 TRBV7-2 CASSPASVQETQYF
. TRBJ2-2 TRBV14 CASNRQGPTGELFF
. TRBJ2-5 TRBV4-1 CASSRAGGTQETQYF
. TRBJ2-7 TRBV7-6 CASSLGGDAISYEQYF
. TRBJ1-1 TRBV21-1 CASSNSYGLMNTEAFF
. TRBJ2-2 TRBV30 CAWSTRTGKFLFF
. TRBJ2-1 TRBV7-2 CASSLAPTGGLNEQFF
. TRBJ2-2 TRBV24-1 CATNNRGYTGELFF
. TRBJ1-2 TRBV15 CATSRAPHNLYGYTF
. TRBJ2-7 TRBV6-1 CASSGGDFGREGEQYF
once TRBJ1-3 TRBV18 CASSTNSGTTRNTIYF
. TRBJ2-7 TRBV5-1 CASSPDRELYEQYF
. TRBJ2-2 TRBV10-3 CAISPVTGELFF
. TRBJ2-7 TRBV4-1 CASSQDESYEQYF
. TRBJ1-6 TRBV7-9 CASSRDRDNSPLHF
. TRBJ2-1 TRBV6-5 CASSNSGGRANNEQFF
. TRBJ2-5 TRBV18 CASSPAGLQETQYF
. TRBJ2-3 TRBV24-1 CATSDPSGGTTDTQYF
once TRBJ1-5 TRBV3-1/TRBV3-2 CASSQDPHRTGGNQPQHF
. TRBJ1-4 TRBV2 CASSSPANEKLFF
. TRBJ1-4 TRBV6-5 CASRPTGTGDEKLFF
. TRBJ2-1 TRBV27 CASSRQVGNEQFF
few TRBJ2-1 TRBV5-8 CASSLRQGTGGHYLRFF
. TRBJ1-5 TRBV19 CASRAVLYSNQPQHF
. TRBJ1-4 TRBV7-9 CASSSSATNEKLFF
. TRBJ1-1 TRBV18 CASSPPLRALNTEAFF
. TRBJ2-3 TRBV3-1/TRBV3-2 CASSQERARGLGDTQYF
. TRBJ1-1 TRBV24-1 CATSEPGTETFF
. TRBJ1-1 TRBV10-3 CAISENRQMNTEAFF
. TRBJ2-3 TRBV27 CASSHGGRSTDTQYF
. TRBJ2-5 TRBV30 CAWSGGTAKAQYF
once TRBJ2-7 TRBV19 CASSTGGVYEQYF
. TRBJ1-2 TRBV28 CASTPGQDYGYTF
. TRBJ2-5 TRBV18 CASSPSGVVSETQYF
once TRBJ1-5 TRBV19 CASSTGGYQPQHF
once TRBJ1-4 TRBV11-2 CASSSNEKLFF
. TRBJ2-7 TRBV3-1/TRBV3-2 CASSLRGGREQYF